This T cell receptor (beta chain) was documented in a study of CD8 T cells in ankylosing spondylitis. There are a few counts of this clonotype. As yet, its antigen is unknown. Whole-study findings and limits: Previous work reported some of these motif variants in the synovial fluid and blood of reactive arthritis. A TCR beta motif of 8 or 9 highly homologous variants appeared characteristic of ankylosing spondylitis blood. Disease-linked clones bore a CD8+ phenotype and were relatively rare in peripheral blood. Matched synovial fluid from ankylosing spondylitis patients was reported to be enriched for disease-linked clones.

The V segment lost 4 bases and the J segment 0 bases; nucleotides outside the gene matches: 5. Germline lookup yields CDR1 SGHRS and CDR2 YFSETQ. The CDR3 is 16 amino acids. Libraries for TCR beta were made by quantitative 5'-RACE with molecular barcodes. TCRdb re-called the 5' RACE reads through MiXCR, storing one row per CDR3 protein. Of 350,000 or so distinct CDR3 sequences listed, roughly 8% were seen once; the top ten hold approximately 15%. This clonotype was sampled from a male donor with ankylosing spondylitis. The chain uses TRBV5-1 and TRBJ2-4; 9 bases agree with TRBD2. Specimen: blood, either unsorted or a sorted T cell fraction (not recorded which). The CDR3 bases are TGCGCCAGCAGCCGAACTAGCGGGCTAGCCAAAAACATTCAGTACTTC. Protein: CASSRTSGLAKNIQYF. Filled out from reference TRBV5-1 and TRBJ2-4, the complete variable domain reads KAGVTQTPRYLIKTRGQQVTLSCSPISGHRSVSWYQQTPGQGLQFLFEYFSETQRNKGNFPGRFSGRQFSNSRSEMNVSTLELGDSALYLCASSRTSGLAKNIQYFGAGTRLSVL.